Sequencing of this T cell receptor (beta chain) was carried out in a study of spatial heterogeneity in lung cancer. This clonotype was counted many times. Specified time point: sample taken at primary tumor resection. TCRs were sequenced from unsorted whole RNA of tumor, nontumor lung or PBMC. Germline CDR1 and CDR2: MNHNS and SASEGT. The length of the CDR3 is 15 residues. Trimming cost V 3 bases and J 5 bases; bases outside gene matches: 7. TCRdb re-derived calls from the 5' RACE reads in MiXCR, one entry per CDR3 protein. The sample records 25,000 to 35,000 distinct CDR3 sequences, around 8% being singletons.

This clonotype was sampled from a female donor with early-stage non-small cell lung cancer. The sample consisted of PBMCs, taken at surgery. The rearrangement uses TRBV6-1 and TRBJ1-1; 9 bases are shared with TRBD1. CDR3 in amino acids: CASSEGLQGATEAFF. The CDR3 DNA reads TGTGCCAGCAGTGAGGGATTACAGGGGGCAACTGAAGCTTTCTTT.